What follows are 22 T cell receptor beta chains derived from one specimen sequenced in a study of T cell responses to AZD1222 COVID-19 vaccine. Libraries were prepared by immunoSEQ multiplex PCR; TCRdb keeps only in-frame clonotypes and omits some of them. The sample consists of 100,000 to 120,000 clones, 70% to 90% of them appearing once. The source was peripheral blood, collected on day 0 of AZD1222 vaccination. The receptors derive from an adult in good health.

V and J are TRBV5-4 and TRBJ2-5; D not certain. Per the germline V gene, CDR1 is SGHNT and CDR2 is YYREEE (reference sequence). The CDR3 extends over 16 amino acids. Trimming cost V 4 bases and J 1 base, with 17 bases left between them. The CDR3 DNA reads TGTGCCAGCAGCCAGACCGGATTGAGGTTCCAAGAGACCCAGTACTTC. Protein sequence: CASSQTGLRFQETQYF.

V is TRBV7-2 and J is TRBJ2-1; no firm D call. The CDR3 sequence is 14 residues long. The V gene's germline CDR1 is SGHTA and CDR2 FQGNSA. V shed 3 bases and J shed 5 bases, with 11 bases lying between them. CDR3 DNA sequence: TGTGCCAGCAGCTTGCAGCAAACCAACAATGAGCAGTTCTTC. Its protein is CASSLQQTNNEQFF. Supplemented by reference TRBV7-2 and TRBJ2-1, the full variable domain reads GAGVSQSPSNKVTEKGKDVELRCDPISGHTALYWYRQSLGQGLEFLIYFQGNSAPDKSGLPSDRFSAERTGGSVSTLTIQRTQQEDSAVYLCASSLQQTNNEQFFGPGTRLTVL.

This clone was observed at least ten times. This chain connects TRBV13 to TRBJ1-1, with a weak D call TRBD1 (5 bases). This CDR3 has 14 amino acids. V was shortened by 6 bases and J by 6 bases, with 17 bases between the two germline ends. The germline V gene encodes CDR1 PRHDT and CDR2 FYEKMQ (reference sequence). In DNA form, the CDR3 reads TGTGCCAGCAGGTGGAGGGGCCAAGGGGCTGAAGCTTTCTTT. This encodes CASRWRGQGAEAFF.

The V call is TRBV6-9, the J call TRBJ1-5; TRBD1 might be the D (5 bases). This CDR3 is 15 amino acids long. Trimming stripped 0 bases from V and 5 bases from J, with 11 bases between. Germline assignment: CDR1 MNHGY and CDR2 SVAAGI. The CDR3 is CASSYSSQGHQPQHF. The CDR3 DNA follows: TGTGCCAGCAGTTATTCATCCCAGGGACATCAGCCCCAGCATTTT.

This clone was seen more than once but under ten times. The chain recombines TRBV15 with TRBJ1-1, with a possible D match to TRBD1 (6 bases). Germline values: CDR1 LNHNV, CDR2 YYDKDF (reference sequence). The ends were cut back, 4 bases at V and 1 base at J, with 16 bases in the middle. This CDR3 comprises 16 residues. The CDR3 loop is CATSKGAGVGNTEAFF. The CDR3 DNA sequence: TGTGCCACCAGCAAAGGGGCAGGGGTGGGGAACACTGAAGCTTTCTTT.

The chain employs TRBV6-1 and TRBJ1-2; no reliable D call. This CDR3 contains 14 residues. Trimming removed 2 bases from V and 2 bases from J, with 9 bases in between. Germline V gene data show CDR1 as MNHNS and CDR2 as SASEGT. This CDR3 reads CASSEIGRNYGYTF. The DNA of the CDR3 is TGTGCCAGCAGTGAAATAGGGCGGAACTATGGCTACACCTTC.

The DNA for the CDR3 is TGTGCCAGCAGCGTAGCTCTAGCCAGGGGAAACACCATATATTTT. Translation: CASSVALARGNTIYF. The rearrangement uses TRBV9 and TRBJ1-3; D gene uncertain. CDR1 is SGDLS and CDR2 is YYNGEE in the germline V gene. V was cut by 0 bases and J by 4 bases, with 11 bases left in between. There are 15 residues in the CDR3. Using reference TRBV9 and TRBJ1-3 for the parts outside the CDR3, the full variable domain is DSGVTQTPKHLITATGQRVTLRCSPRSGDLSVYWYQQSLDQGLQFLIQYYNGEERAKGNILERFSAQQFPDLHSELNLSSLELGDSALYFCASSVALARGNTIYFGEGSWLTVV.

The chain combines TRBV18 with TRBJ1-2, with 7 bases fitting TRBD1. The CDR3 loop spans 16 amino acids. Losses at the gene ends were 2 bases for V and 1 base for J; bases not matched to a gene: 7. CDR1 is KGHSH and CDR2 is LQKENI in the germline V gene. Written as DNA, the CDR3 is TGTGCCAGCTCACCATCAGGACAGGCGATTAACTATGGCTACACCTTC. This sequence encodes CASSPSGQAINYGYTF.

The rearrangement links TRBV24-1 to TRBJ2-3; 8 bases align to TRBD2. Germline V gene data show CDR1 as KGHDR and CDR2 as SFDVKD. With 4 bases clipped from V and 1 base from J, the junction kept 3 bases outside the gene matches. The CDR3 runs 15 residues. CDR3 nucleotides: TGTGCCACCAGTGAGACAGCGGGGGGCACAGATACGCAGTATTTT. Protein: CATSETAGGTDTQYF.

J is TRBJ1-2 and V is TRBV28; TRBD1 agrees at 7 bases. From germline, CDR1 is MDHEN and CDR2 SYDVKM. V gave up 9 bases and J gave up 2 bases; unmatched junction bases: 3. The CDR3 has 12 residues. CDR3 sequence (DNA): TGTGCCAGTATGACAGGGAACTATGGCTACACCTTC. This gives the protein CASMTGNYGYTF.

V is TRBV7-2 and J is TRBJ1-2, with TRBD1 as a possible D gene (6 bases). The length of the CDR3 is 17 residues. Germline loops: CDR1 SGHTA, CDR2 FQGNSA. Trimming left V 5 bases short and J 2 bases short, with 21 bases between. The CDR3 protein is CASSLQGTLSTNYGYTF. In DNA form, the CDR3 reads TGTGCCAGCAGCCTCCAGGGGACACTAAGCACAAACTATGGCTACACCTTC.

The V gene is TRBV7-9, the J gene TRBJ2-2; D is perhaps TRBD2 (5 bases). Germline loops: CDR1 SEHNR, CDR2 FQNEAQ (reference sequence). The CDR3 has 12 amino acids. V was clipped by 7 bases and J by 6 bases, with 9 bases between them. The CDR3 DNA is TGTGCCAGCAACCTAGCCCCCGGGGAGCTGTTTTTT. Protein product: CASNLAPGELFF.

Note on this clone: In the same sample, other DNA sequences code for this CDR3. The chain is built from TRBV5-4 and TRBJ2-1, with D perhaps TRBD2 (5 bases). The V gene lost 9 bases and the J gene lost 1 base, with 20 bases spanning the gap. Per germline, CDR1 SGHNT and CDR2 YYREEE (reference sequence). This CDR3 is built from 16 residues. This chain's CDR3 is CATTDTNGISYNEQFF. The DNA of the CDR3 is TGTGCCACCACTGATACCAACGGGATTTCCTACAATGAGCAGTTCTTC.

The chain is built from TRBV5-6 and TRBJ2-3; 16 nucleotides match TRBD2. The J segment lost 4 bases and the V segment lost 4 bases, leaving 6 bases of the junction unmatched. CDR1 is SGHDT and CDR2 is YYEEEE in the germline V gene. The length of the CDR3 is 17 residues. CDR3 nucleotide sequence: TGTGCCAGCAGCCCGGCGGGACTAGCGGGGGGGTCAGATACGCAGTATTTT. This codes for CASSPAGLAGGSDTQYF.

A remark on this clone: The junction differs from germline at one of its ends, possibly a read error. V gene TRBV7-7 combines with J gene TRBJ2-2; D is uncertain. CDR3 length: 12 amino acids. Germline V gene sequence: CDR1 SSHAT, CDR2 FNYEAQ (reference sequence). The DNA for the CDR3 is TGTGCTAGCAGCCAGATCAGCGGGGAGCTGTTTTTT. This sequence encodes CASSQISGELFF.

V and J are TRBV19 and TRBJ2-5, with a weak D call TRBD2 (6 bases). Per the germline V gene, CDR1 is LNHDA and CDR2 is SQIVND (reference sequence). V was trimmed by 0 bases and J by 0 bases, leaving 11 bases between them. This CDR3 comprises 16 residues. CDR3 sequence: CASSIELALYQETQYF. In DNA form, the CDR3 reads TGTGCCAGTAGTATAGAGCTAGCGCTCTACCAAGAGACCCAGTACTTC.

The table lists this clone with a few counts. The genes are TRBV28 and TRBJ1-1, with D perhaps matching TRBD1 (5 bases). The length of the CDR3 is 15 residues. CDR1 and CDR2 (germline): MDHEN, SYDVKM. The V gene lost 5 bases and the J gene lost 1 base, with 14 bases spanning the gap. The CDR3 nucleotides read TGTGCCAGCAGTCCTCCGATGGGGACGAACACTGAAGCTTTCTTT. It codes for CASSPPMGTNTEAFF.

This chain joins TRBV10-1 and TRBJ2-3; TRBD1 matches at 8 bases. The CDR3 is 18 amino acids. Germline assignment: CDR1 WNHNN and CDR2 SYGVQD (reference sequence). Unmatched junction bases numbered 13, after V lost 3 bases and J lost 2 bases. This CDR3 reads CASSDRGRREGSTDTQYF. CDR3 in DNA: TGCGCCAGCAGTGACAGGGGGCGCCGGGAAGGCTCCACAGATACGCAGTATTTT.

With respect to this clone: One junction end disagrees with the germline gene, perhaps due to a read error. The V and J genes are TRBV6-6 and TRBJ1-3, with TRBD1 matching over 7 bases. The length of the CDR3 is 13 residues. Germline V gene lookup returns CDR1 MNHNY and CDR2 SVGAGI (reference sequence). CDR3 in amino acids: CASTYRGRDTIYF. The CDR3 bases are TGTGCCAGCACTTACAGGGGACGAGACACCATATATTTT.

The V call is TRBV4-1, the J call TRBJ1-6, with D possibly TRBD1 on 6 matching bases. The V end was cut by 5 bases, the J end by 5 bases, with 10 bases between. Germline CDR1 MGHRA, CDR2 YSYEKL. CDR3 length: 14 residues. The CDR3 region is CASSSDRDNSPLHF. The CDR3 bases are TGCGCCAGCAGCTCGGACAGAGATAATTCACCCCTCCACTTT.

This clone occurred once. The rearrangement uses TRBV7-8 and TRBJ1-4; D gene unclear. V was shortened by 6 bases and J by 2 bases, with 7 bases between the two germline ends. The germline CDR1 and CDR2 sequences are SGHVS and FQNEAQ. The CDR3 has 13 residues. The CDR3 reads CASRSGTNEKLFF. CDR3 bases: TGTGCCAGCAGGAGCGGGACTAATGAAAAACTGTTTTTT.

The chain employs TRBV5-1 and TRBJ2-3; D call uncertain. This CDR3 is built from 14 residues. Trimming left V 7 bases short and J 3 bases short, with 15 bases between. CDR1 is SGHRS, CDR2 YFSETQ, per germline. The chain's CDR3 is CASGQNSGTDTQYF. In DNA form, the CDR3 reads TGCGCCAGCGGGCAGAACTCAGGTACAGATACGCAGTATTTT.